The 30 T cell receptor beta chains below all came from one sample that was sequenced in a study of T cells in localized non-small cell lung cancer (dated by TCRdb to the early 2020s). The library was generated by the immunoSEQ multiplex PCR assay. TCRdb limited this immuneACCESS table to in-frame rearrangements with V and J called. A share of clones is missing; checked studies link under half to unresolved V genes, and the rest is unexplained. Recorded for this sample are some 71,000 clones; 70% to 90% of them occurred a single time. The biggest ten clones account for roughly 14% of the sample. This specimen consisted of peripheral blood, obtained before any cancer treatment. These receptors all stem from a female donor of 60 years or more with stage I lung adenocarcinoma.

The chain uses TRBV9 and TRBJ1-2; possible D gene TRBD1, 6 bases. The CDR3 covers 14 residues. Germline V CDR1 and CDR2: SGDLS, YYNGEE. With 2 bases removed from V and 3 bases from J, the gap between germline ends came to 11 bases. The CDR3 DNA sequence: TGTGCCAGCAGCGTGGCAGGGGATGACTATGGCTACACCTTC. It encodes CASSVAGDDYGYTF.

CDR3 sequence reads: CASGAGLGYGYTF. The DNA for the CDR3 is TGCGCCAGCGGTGCAGGGTTGGGGTATGGCTACACCTTC. The chain couples TRBV10-2 to TRBJ1-2; tentatively, D is TRBD1 (5 bases). The length of the CDR3 is 13 residues. Germline V lookup: CDR1 WSHSY, CDR2 SAAADI. Trimming cost V 8 bases and J 5 bases, with 15 bases left between them.

The chain recombines TRBV11-3 with TRBJ2-6; D is possibly TRBD2 (5 bases). CDR3 length equals 16 residues. From germline, CDR1 is SGHNT and CDR2 YENEEA. V dropped 7 bases and J dropped 1 base, with 14 bases sitting between them. The CDR3 sequence: CASMSTWESGANVLTF. As DNA, the CDR3 is TGTGCCAGCATGAGTACTTGGGAGTCTGGGGCCAACGTCCTGACTTTC.

V is TRBV11-3 and J is TRBJ2-7; TRBD1 matches 7 bases. The J segment lost 4 bases and the V segment lost 0 bases, leaving 9 bases of the junction unmatched. Germline CDR1 reads SGHNT; CDR2 reads YENEEA. The CDR3 covers 16 residues. DNA of the CDR3: TGTGCCAGCAGCTTAGAGTGGCCAGGGGGAGAATACGAGCAGTACTTC. Translation: CASSLEWPGGEYEQYF.

V gene TRBV10-3 combines with J gene TRBJ1-1; the D is unclear. The V and J ends lost 0 bases and 0 bases respectively, with 8 bases between them. The germline V gene encodes CDR1 ENHRY and CDR2 SYGVKD. This CDR3 is 15 amino acids long. The CDR3 loop is CAISESQDLNTEAFF. CDR3 sequence (DNA): TGTGCCATCAGTGAGTCGCAGGACTTGAACACTGAAGCTTTCTTT.

Of note for this clone: Other DNA sequences in the sample encode the same CDR3. V and J are TRBV30 and TRBJ2-7; 7 bases line up with TRBD2. The ends lost 1 base at V and 0 bases at J; junction bases unmatched: 6. CDR1 and CDR2 (germline): GTSNPN, SVGIG (reference sequence). This CDR3 comprises 15 residues. The CDR3 nucleotides read TGTGCCTGGAGTGGGGGATTAGCGGGCTCCTACGAGCAGTACTTC. This sequence encodes CAWSGGLAGSYEQYF.

The chain joins TRBV30 to TRBJ1-1; TRBD1 is a possible D gene (5 bases). The V gene's germline CDR1 is GTSNPN and CDR2 SVGIG (reference sequence). The CDR3 has 12 residues. V gave up 2 bases and J gave up 13 bases, with 17 bases separating them. CDR3 sequence: CAWSSQAVVGFF. In DNA, the CDR3 is TGTGCCTGGAGTTCACAGGCAGTTGTGGGTTTCTTT. Complete variable domain (other parts from reference TRBV30 and TRBJ1-1): SQTIHQWPATLVQPVGSPLSLECTVEGTSNPNLYWYRQAAGRGLQLLFYSVGIGQISSEVPQNLSASRPQDRQFILSSKKLLLSDSGFYLCAWSSQAVVGFFGQGTRLTVV.

The chain combines TRBV28 with TRBJ1-5; D uncertain. Germline CDR1 MDHEN, CDR2 SYDVKM. CDR3 size: 14 residues. V shed 4 bases and J shed 0 bases, with 7 bases lying between them. This chain's CDR3 is CASSSQPSNQPQHF. CDR3 nucleotide sequence: TGTGCCAGCAGTTCACAGCCTAGCAATCAGCCCCAGCATTTT.

The rearrangement links TRBV2 to TRBJ2-5; 11 bases map to TRBD2. The CDR3 totals 15 residues. V gave up 6 bases and J gave up 2 bases; unmatched junction bases: 5. Germline lookup yields CDR1 SNHLY and CDR2 FYNNEI. The chain's CDR3 is CASRLAGAHQETQYF. CDR3 DNA sequence: TGTGCCAGCAGACTAGCGGGGGCCCATCAAGAGACCCAGTACTTC.

The chain combines TRBV2 with TRBJ2-3; possibly TRBD2 for D (6 bases). In germline, CDR1 is SNHLY, CDR2 FYNNEI. The CDR3 spans 11 residues. V was trimmed by 10 bases and J by 4 bases, leaving 9 bases between them. The CDR3 is CATRLADTQYF. The CDR3 nucleotides read TGTGCCACTCGACTAGCAGATACGCAGTATTTT.

V gene TRBV2 combines with J gene TRBJ2-1, with 8 positions matching TRBD2. The CDR3 is made up of 15 amino acids. Looked up from germline, CDR1 is SNHLY and CDR2 is FYNNEI. V shed 4 bases and J 9 bases; nucleotides not matched to a gene: 11. The CDR3 DNA sequence: TGTGCCAGCAGTGTTGATAAGCGGGAGTTTAGTGAGCAGTTCTTC. Translation gives CASSVDKREFSEQFF. Combining the CDR3 with reference TRBV2 and TRBJ2-1 gives the whole variable domain EPEVTQTPSHQVTQMGQEVILRCVPISNHLYFYWYRQILGQKVEFLVSFYNNEISEKSEIFDDQFSVERPDGSNFTLKIRSTKLEDSAMYFCASSVDKREFSEQFFGPGTRLTVL.

V and J are TRBV5-1 and TRBJ1-3; D possibly corresponds to TRBD1 (6 bases). The CDR3 covers 16 residues. Deletions cut 4 bases from V and 0 bases from J, with 14 bases between. Germline CDR1 and CDR2: SGHRS and YFSETQ. The CDR3: CASSIGQFFSGNTIYF. The CDR3 nucleotides read TGCGCCAGCAGCATTGGACAGTTCTTCTCTGGAAACACCATATATTTT.

The rearrangement uses TRBV19 and TRBJ2-7, with 7 nucleotides matching TRBD1. The CDR3 runs to 14 residues. Trimming took 3 bases from V and 7 from J; bases not matched to a gene: 9. The germline CDR1 and CDR2 sequences are LNHDA and SQIVND (reference sequence). As DNA, the CDR3 is TGTGCCAGTAGTATTCGCAGGGGGACCGAGGAGCAGTACTTC. Its translation is CASSIRRGTEEQYF.

CDR3 loop: CASSQEGGLYNEQFF. The DNA for the CDR3 is TGTGCCAGCAGCCAGGAAGGAGGGCTATACAATGAGCAGTTCTTC. The chain joins TRBV11-2 to TRBJ2-1, with D possibly matching TRBD2 (6 bases). The CDR3 consists of 15 residues. The germline V gene encodes CDR1 SGHAT and CDR2 FQNNGV. V was trimmed by 5 bases and J by 4 bases, leaving 15 bases between them.

By proportion, this clone is medium-sized. Other DNA sequences of this sample code for an identical CDR3. V and J are TRBV4-1 and TRBJ1-3; unclear D gene. V lost 1 base and J 4 bases, leaving 2 bases between the germline ends. The CDR3 sequence is 12 residues long. In germline, CDR1 is MGHRA, CDR2 YSYEKL. The DNA for the CDR3 is TGCGCCAGCAGCCAAGCCGGAAACACCATATATTTT. Its translation is CASSQAGNTIYF.

This chain connects TRBV7-2 to TRBJ2-7; D might be TRBD2 (5 bases). The germline gives CDR1 SGHTA, CDR2 FQGNSA. Trimming removed 4 bases from V and 3 bases from J, with 13 bases in between. The CDR3 is 14 residues long. CDR3 nucleotide sequence: TGTGCCAGCAGCTCAGGACTGAGAGGCTACGAGCAGTACTTC. Translated: CASSSGLRGYEQYF.

The gene calls are TRBV27 and TRBJ2-7; weak D call: TRBD2 (6 bases). The CDR3 sequence is 16 residues long. V was clipped by 4 bases and J by 4 bases, with 20 bases between them. Germline lookup yields CDR1 MNHEY and CDR2 SMNVEV (reference sequence). CDR3 bases: TGTGCCAGCAGTTCCCCCTCTGGGGAGGCTTTTTACGAGCAGTACTTC. As protein: CASSSPSGEAFYEQYF.

Written as DNA, the CDR3 is TGTGCCAGTAGTCTACAGGGTATTGATTCACCCCTCCACTTT. This gives the protein CASSLQGIDSPLHF. This rearrangement joins TRBV19 to TRBJ1-6; D might be TRBD1 (6 bases). The CDR3 sequence is 14 residues long. Trimming removed 5 bases at V and 8 bases at J, with 13 bases between. From germline, CDR1 is LNHDA and CDR2 SQIVND (reference sequence).

The chain couples TRBV14 to TRBJ1-2, with D unclear. Trimming took off 5 bases at V and 5 bases at J, with 15 bases between the two ends. CDR3 size: 14 residues. CDR1 is SGHDN, CDR2 FVKESK, per germline. The CDR3 DNA is TGTGCCAGCAGCTCCCGCGTAGGTCAATATGGCTACACCTTC. It translates to CASSSRVGQYGYTF.

This chain connects TRBV11-1 to TRBJ1-1; D not certain. This CDR3 has 13 residues. V was cut by 0 bases and J by 1 base, with 3 bases left in between. The germline CDR1 and CDR2 sequences are SGHAT and FQDESV (reference sequence). CDR3 amino acids: CASSLAGNTEAFF. The CDR3 DNA reads as TGTGCCAGCAGCTTAGCAGGGAACACTGAAGCTTTCTTT.

The gene calls are TRBV7-9 and TRBJ2-7; perhaps TRBD2 as D (5 bases). CDR1 and CDR2 from the germline V gene are SEHNR and FQNEAQ (reference sequence). The CDR3 has 13 residues. V was pared by 5 bases and J by 6 bases, with 14 bases between. CDR3 DNA sequence: TGTGCCAGCAGCATCCTTGAGGGCTCCGAGCAGTACTTC. This encodes CASSILEGSEQYF.

The chain employs TRBV6-6 and TRBJ1-1, with TRBD1 matching 10 bases. This CDR3 region has 13 residues. Germline V lookup: CDR1 MNHNY, CDR2 SVGAGI (reference sequence). V was clipped by 11 bases and J by 5 bases; unmatched bases: 8. This chain's CDR3 is CAGRQGAMTEAFF. The CDR3 nucleotides are TGTGCCGGTCGACAGGGGGCGATGACTGAAGCTTTCTTT.

The chain has TRBV7-9 and TRBJ2-1, with 9 bases that match TRBD2. CDR3 length equals 14 residues. Per the germline V gene, CDR1 is SEHNR and CDR2 is FQNEAQ (reference sequence). J lost 8 bases, V lost 3 bases, and 5 bases had no gene match. The CDR3 loop is CASSLAGGHDEQFF. In DNA form, the CDR3 reads TGTGCCAGCAGCTTGGCGGGGGGGCACGATGAGCAGTTCTTC.

This sequence joins TRBV18 and TRBJ2-7, with D tentatively TRBD1 (6 bases). This CDR3 is built from 14 residues. CDR1 KGHSH and CDR2 LQKENI come from the germline V gene. Trimming took 6 bases from V and 0 from J, leaving 12 bases between them. Here the CDR3 DNA reads TGTGCCAGCTCGCTCGGACAGACCTCCTACGAGCAGTACTTC. Residues: CASSLGQTSYEQYF.

The table lists this clone with a count of one. The chain couples TRBV7-3 to TRBJ1-1; D is undetermined. The V end was cut by 3 bases, the J end by 1 base, with 9 bases between. CDR3 size: 14 residues. Looked up from germline, CDR1 is SGHTA and CDR2 is FQGTGA. The DNA of the CDR3 is TGTGCCAGCAGCTTGGACGGATCGAACACTGAAGCTTTCTTT. This encodes CASSLDGSNTEAFF.

V is TRBV27 and J is TRBJ2-1; D might be TRBD2 (6 bases). The germline V gene has CDR1 MNHEY and CDR2 SMNVEV (reference sequence). The CDR3 is 13 residues long. V lost 7 bases and J 6 bases, leaving 13 bases between the germline ends. The CDR3 loop is CASKVVGGNEQFF. The CDR3 bases are TGTGCCAGCAAAGTAGTGGGGGGCAATGAGCAGTTCTTC.

The genes are TRBV7-6 and TRBJ2-7; TRBD1 matches 10 bases. The length of the CDR3 is 15 residues. CDR1 and CDR2 (germline): SGHVS, FNYEAQ. The trim removed 1 base at V and 6 bases at J, leaving 6 bases unmatched. CDR3 residues: CASSLGATGGGEQYF. CDR3 sequence (DNA): TGTGCCAGCAGCTTAGGTGCGACAGGGGGCGGCGAGCAGTACTTC.

The gene calls are TRBV5-1 and TRBJ1-5; weak D call: TRBD1 (6 bases). CDR3 length: 15 amino acids. In germline, CDR1 is SGHRS, CDR2 YFSETQ. With 3 bases removed from V and 5 bases from J, the gap between germline ends came to 15 bases. For the CDR3, the DNA is TGCGCCAGCAGCTGGACGGGACATATCGATCAGCCCCAGCATTTT. The encoded protein is CASSWTGHIDQPQHF.

The V call is TRBV11-2, the J call TRBJ2-5; 12 positions match TRBD2. The germline V gene has CDR1 SGHAT and CDR2 FQNNGV. The CDR3 sequence is 15 residues long. V trimming: 6 bases; J trimming: 5 bases; junction bases outside the gene matches: 7. In DNA form, the CDR3 reads TGTGCCAGCAGTCGAGGACTAGCGGGACGGGAGACCCAGTACTTC. Its translation is CASSRGLAGRETQYF. Combining the CDR3 with reference TRBV11-2 and TRBJ2-5 gives the whole variable domain EAGVAQSPRYKIIEKRQSVAFWCNPISGHATLYWYQQILGQGPKLLIQFQNNGVVDDSQLPKDRFSAERLKGVDSTLKIQPAKLEDSAVYLCASSRGLAGRETQYFGPGTRLLVL.

The V call is TRBV27, the J call TRBJ2-3; 8 positions match TRBD2. The germline CDR1 and CDR2 sequences are MNHEY and SMNVEV (reference sequence). V gave up 4 bases and J gave up 4 bases; unmatched junction bases: 7. The CDR3 is made up of 15 amino acids. The CDR3 region has the DNA TGTGCCAGCAGTTCGGCGGGGGGTTCCCCAGATACGCAGTATTTT. This sequence encodes CASSSAGGSPDTQYF.